A selection of T cell receptor beta chains follows, all from one sample in a study of naive and memory T cell subsets. MiXCR was run by TCRdb on the UMI-ligation and nested PCR reads, yielding one entry per CDR3 protein. This sample has approximately 150,000 distinct CDR3 sequences, with about 23% found just once. Sequencing was done on a sample of naive CD4+ T cells from blood. The receptors derive from a human donor in good health. Both conserved end residues are part of each CDR3. The D gene is left open where the match is weak. The size field is filled for only some rows; it gives once, few, many or a size class.

V: TRBV12-3/TRBV12-4; J: TRBJ2-2; D: TRBD1; size: many; DNA: TGTGCCAGCAGTTTACGGACAGGGAGCACCGGGGAGCTGTTTTTT; CDR3: CASSLRTGSTGELFF
V: TRBV7-2; J: TRBJ1-4; D: .; size: .; DNA: TGTGCCAGCAGCTTAGATCAGGGAAGCATTCCTGAAAAACTGTTTTTT; CDR3: CASSLDQGSIPEKLFF
V: TRBV2; J: TRBJ2-3; D: .; size: .; DNA: TGTGCCAGCAGCGAAATTGATTTTAGCACAGATACGCAGTATTTT; CDR3: CASSEIDFSTDTQYF
V: TRBV7-9; J: TRBJ1-4; D: TRBD1; size: .; DNA: TGTGCCAGCAGCTGGGACAGGACCAATGAAAAACTGTTTTTT; CDR3: CASSWDRTNEKLFF
V: TRBV6-5; J: TRBJ1-1; D: .; size: many; DNA: TGTGCCAGCAGTTACGAAAGGGTGAGGAACACTGAAGCTTTCTTT; CDR3: CASSYERVRNTEAFF
V: TRBV20-1; J: TRBJ2-5; D: TRBD2; size: .; DNA: TGCAGTGCTCCAATTAGCGGGAGGGGAGAGACCCAGTACTTC; CDR3: CSAPISGRGETQYF
V: TRBV6-6; J: TRBJ1-1; D: TRBD1; size: .; DNA: TGTGCCAGCAGTCTTGACGGGACAGGGATTTACACTGAAGCTTTCTTT; CDR3: CASSLDGTGIYTEAFF
V: TRBV29-1; J: TRBJ1-2; D: TRBD1; size: few; DNA: TGCAGCGTTGAAGCGGGGGACAGGGGTACGGTTAACTATGGCTACACCTTC; CDR3: CSVEAGDRGTVNYGYTF
V: TRBV29-1; J: TRBJ2-1; D: .; size: .; DNA: TGCAGCGTTGACAGGGACCTAACTAAGGGGGAGCAGTTCTTC; CDR3: CSVDRDLTKGEQFF
V: TRBV6-5; J: TRBJ2-5; D: TRBD1; size: .; DNA: TGTGCCAGCAGTTGGGGACAGCAAGAGACCCAGTACTTC; CDR3: CASSWGQQETQYF
V: TRBV28; J: TRBJ2-5; D: TRBD2; size: .; DNA: TGTGCCAGCAGTTTTGGACTAGCGGAAGAGACCCAGTACTTC; CDR3: CASSFGLAEETQYF
V: TRBV20-1; J: TRBJ2-5; D: .; size: many; DNA: TGCAGTGCCCCGAGACTCGAGACCCAGTACTTC; CDR3: CSAPRLETQYF
V: TRBV5-1; J: TRBJ2-5; D: .; size: .; DNA: TGCGCCAGCAGCCTACCCATCCAAGAGACCCAGTACTTC; CDR3: CASSLPIQETQYF
V: TRBV13; J: TRBJ1-1; D: .; size: .; DNA: TGTGCCAGCAGGAGAGGAGGAAGGGGAGACACTGAAGCTTTCTTT; CDR3: CASRRGGRGDTEAFF
V: TRBV10-2; J: TRBJ2-4; D: TRBD1; size: many; DNA: TGCGCCAGCAGACCCGCAGGGGGAAGCGGAAACATTCAGTACTTC; CDR3: CASRPAGGSGNIQYF
V: TRBV28; J: TRBJ2-1; D: .; size: .; DNA: TGTGCCAGCAGTTTGGGGAGTGGGCAGTTCTTC; CDR3: CASSLGSGQFF